This TCR beta chain originates from a study of blood T cell repertoires in COVID-19. How the authors handled the data: Using reference gene primer amplification, nucleated cell counts were estimated. Repertoires were generated with immunoSEQ multiplex PCR, while TCRdb's copy carries only in-frame clones and drops some. V and J calls and clone size are copied from that table; D and trimming were computed from the DNA. The sample records more than 200,000 clones, roughly 88% being singletons. Points on this clone: At the DNA level, this CDR3 is encoded by other sequences in the same sample as well.

The germline V gene has CDR1 SGHTA and CDR2 FQGNSA. The ends were cut back, 2 bases at V and 5 bases at J, with 7 bases in the middle. The CDR3 contains 13 residues. This TCR derives from a woman aged 25 to 39 with COVID-19, enrolled during active disease. Source material: peripheral blood. The chain carries TRBV7-2 and TRBJ1-5; D is unclear. This CDR3 reads CASSLSGDQPQHF. For the CDR3, the DNA is TGTGCCAGCAGCTTATCCGGGGATCAGCCCCAGCATTTT. Based on the CDR3 plus reference TRBV7-2 and TRBJ1-5, the full variable domain is GAGVSQSPSNKVTEKGKDVELRCDPISGHTALYWYRQSLGQGLEFLIYFQGNSAPDKSGLPSDRFSAERTGGSVSTLTIQRTQQEDSAVYLCASSLSGDQPQHFGDGTRLSIL.